Presented here are 4 T cell receptor beta chains from one specimen sequenced in a study of cytomegalovirus exposure and HLA in healthy donors. PCR used 60 Vbeta primers and 13 Jbeta primers. The method was immunoSEQ multiplex PCR; TCRdb's version includes in-frame clones alone and lacks a portion of them. The sample lists roughly 160,000 clones, roughly 80% occurring once. The sample was PBMCs. These receptors were collected from a male donor in good health and CMV-seropositive.

The CDR3 is CASSHPSSGTAYEQYF. DNA for the CDR3: TGTGCCAGCAGCCACCCTTCTAGCGGAACTGCCTACGAGCAGTACTTC. The V and J genes are TRBV5-4 and TRBJ2-7; 7 bases align to TRBD2. V dropped 4 bases and J dropped 2; count of bases not matched to a gene: 12. Per the germline V gene, CDR1 is SGHNT and CDR2 is YYREEE (reference sequence). This CDR3 spans 16 amino acids.

V and J are TRBV27 and TRBJ1-6; maybe TRBD1 (5 bases). CDR3 size: 12 residues. The V end was cut by 6 bases, the J end by 10 bases, with 10 bases between. Germline V gene data show CDR1 as MNHEY and CDR2 as SMNVEV (reference sequence). CDR3 nucleotide sequence: TGTGCCAGCAGCCCTCGGGGGTCACCCCTCCACTTT. It codes for CASSPRGSPLHF.

This chain joins TRBV11-2 and TRBJ2-3, with D possibly TRBD2 on 5 matching bases. Germline V lookup: CDR1 SGHAT, CDR2 FQNNGV. Trimming stripped 5 bases from V and 2 bases from J, with 11 bases between. The CDR3 sequence is 14 residues long. The CDR3 loop reads CASSKEAFTDTQYF. In nucleotides, the CDR3 is TGTGCCAGCAGCAAGGAGGCGTTCACAGATACGCAGTATTTT.

This clone was seen a few times. This chain joins TRBV6-5 and TRBJ2-7; 11 nucleotides align to TRBD2. The CDR3 totals 16 residues. V dropped 4 bases and J dropped 4; count of bases not matched to a gene: 9. From germline, CDR1 is MNHEY and CDR2 SVGAGI. The CDR3 reads CASSSGLADQGYEQYF. Here the CDR3 DNA reads TGTGCCAGCAGTTCGGGACTAGCGGACCAGGGGTACGAGCAGTACTTC.